This record looks at one TCR beta chain sequence and its context. Data came from immunoSEQ multiplex PCR; TCRdb stores just in-frame clones and leaves some out. The sample includes some 13,000 clones, about four fifths seen only once; the top ten take roughly 10%. The data were obtained in a study of technical replicates of blood from a few donors. V was clipped by 6 bases and J by 5 bases; unmatched bases: 10. CDR1 is KGHSH, CDR2 LQKENI, per germline. The CDR3 sequence is 14 residues long. The V gene is TRBV18, the J gene TRBJ2-7; 7 nucleotides agree with TRBD1. The sequenced material came from PBMCs. The clonotype originates from a human donor in good health. CDR3 DNA sequence: TGTGCCAGCTCGGCCCGGGACAGCCCCAACGAGCAGTACTTC. Translating gives CASSARDSPNEQYF. Filled out from reference TRBV18 and TRBJ2-7, the complete variable domain reads NAGVMQNPRHLVRRRGQEARLRCSPMKGHSHVYWYRQLPEEGLKFMVYLQKENIIDESGMPKERFSAEFPKEGPSILRIQQVVRGDSAAYFCASSARDSPNEQYFGPGTRLTVT.